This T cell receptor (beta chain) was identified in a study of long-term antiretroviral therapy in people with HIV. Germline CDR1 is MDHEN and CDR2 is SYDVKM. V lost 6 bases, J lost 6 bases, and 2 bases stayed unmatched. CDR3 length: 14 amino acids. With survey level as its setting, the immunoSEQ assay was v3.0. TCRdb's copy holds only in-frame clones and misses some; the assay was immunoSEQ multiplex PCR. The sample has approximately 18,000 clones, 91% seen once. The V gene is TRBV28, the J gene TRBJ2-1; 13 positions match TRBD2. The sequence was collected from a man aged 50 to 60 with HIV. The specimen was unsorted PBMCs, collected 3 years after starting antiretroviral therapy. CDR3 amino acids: CASRGTSGVNEQFF. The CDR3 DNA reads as TGTGCCAGCAGAGGGACTAGCGGGGTCAATGAGCAGTTCTTC.